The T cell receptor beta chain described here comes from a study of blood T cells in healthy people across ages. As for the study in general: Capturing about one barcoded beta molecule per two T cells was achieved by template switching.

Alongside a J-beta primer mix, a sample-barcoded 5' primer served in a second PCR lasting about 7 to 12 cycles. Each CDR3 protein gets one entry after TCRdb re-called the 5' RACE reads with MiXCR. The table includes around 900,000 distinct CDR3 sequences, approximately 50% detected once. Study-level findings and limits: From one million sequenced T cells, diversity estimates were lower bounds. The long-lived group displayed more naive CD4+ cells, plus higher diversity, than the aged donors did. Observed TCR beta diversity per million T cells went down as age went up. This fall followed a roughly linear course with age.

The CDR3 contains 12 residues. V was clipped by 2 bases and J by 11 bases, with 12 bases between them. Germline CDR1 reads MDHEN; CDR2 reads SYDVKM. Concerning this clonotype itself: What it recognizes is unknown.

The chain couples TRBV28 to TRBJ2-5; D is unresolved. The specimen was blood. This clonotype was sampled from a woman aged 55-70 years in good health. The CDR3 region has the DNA TGTGCCAGCAGTTTAGCCGTAAGGGTGCAGTACTTC. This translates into CASSLAVRVQYF.